These T cell receptor beta chains were read from a single sample in a study of blood T cell repertoires in COVID-19. TCRdb keeps only in-frame clones here, not all; method: immunoSEQ multiplex PCR. The data contain a few hundred thousand clones, approximately 90% of them singletons. The sample comprised PBMCs or T cells enriched from blood (not recorded which). Source of these receptors: a woman aged 18-30 years who had recovered from COVID-19. CDR3s include the opening cysteine and the closing phenylalanine or tryptophan.

v_call	j_call	cdr3_aa
TRBV6-5	TRBJ2-7	CASSYGGTGSYEQYF
TRBV6-5	TRBJ2-3	CASSRDSDADTQYF
TRBV2	TRBJ1-1	CATRQGPTEAFF
TRBV7-2	TRBJ1-4	CASSLAVWGQGREKLFF
TRBV5-6	TRBJ1-1	CASSSQGGPEAFF
TRBV29-1	TRBJ2-7	CSVEDLYEQYF
TRBV7-9	TRBJ2-5	CASTIGGKQETQYF
TRBV24-1	TRBJ2-1	CATSDIRGAGVDEQFF
TRBV6-5	TRBJ2-7	CASSYPPGVAGSEQYF
TRBV27	TRBJ1-1	CASSFSSTFLNTEAFF
TRBV7-3	TRBJ1-6	CASSLGRTGHYNSPLHF
TRBV2	TRBJ1-1	CASSRVISVPEAFF
TRBV18	TRBJ1-2	CASSPSLNGYTF
TRBV30	TRBJ1-1	CAWSVRLDRGTEAFF
TRBV7-8	TRBJ2-7	CASRFSGEQYF
TRBV7-3	TRBJ1-1	CASSLGLLNTEAFF
TRBV27	TRBJ2-3	CASSLGGAGDTQYF
TRBV7-3	TRBJ2-2	CASATGGIYTGELFF
TRBV5-1	TRBJ2-7	CASSFQGGSYEQYF
TRBV6-5	TRBJ1-1	CASSYWTGSEAFF
TRBV7-3	TRBJ2-7	CASSLTGGYAYEQYF
TRBV28	TRBJ1-6	CASSVPGQDRSPLHF
TRBV27	TRBJ2-7	CASSLSRGSYEQYF
TRBV25-1	TRBJ2-4	CASNHSPGAKNIQYF
TRBV30	TRBJ1-6	CAWSLGSSYNSPLHF
TRBV9	TRBJ1-2	CASSAGGIANYGYTF
TRBV4-2	TRBJ2-3	CASSQGGTVADTQYF